Listed below are T cell receptor beta chains from one sample, sequenced in a study of PD-1 blockade in mismatch repair-deficient tumors. Sequenced by immunoSEQ multiplex PCR; TCRdb stores in-frame clones only, minus some. This sample has some 84,000 clones, with over 70% found just once. Sequencing was performed on peripheral blood, taken 12 weeks after starting pembrolizumab. These receptors were taken from an adult with mismatch repair-deficient cancer. The CDR3 runs from the conserved cysteine through the conserved F or W. The order of the fields is V gene, clone size, D gene, J gene, CDR3 protein, CDR3 DNA. A D gene is named only where the DNA matches it firmly. Part of the rows lack a size; the others show once, few, many or a class for expanded clones.

V gene: TRBV11-3
clone size: .
D gene: .
J gene: TRBJ2-7
CDR3 protein: CASSETDYEQYF
CDR3 DNA: TGTGCCAGCAGCGAGACAGACTACGAGCAGTACTTC

V gene: TRBV27
clone size: few
D gene: TRBD2
J gene: TRBJ2-7
CDR3 protein: CASSLRAGSIEQYF
CDR3 DNA: TGTGCCAGCAGTCTCCGAGCGGGATCTATCGAGCAGTACTTC

V gene: TRBV6-1
clone size: .
D gene: .
J gene: TRBJ2-2
CDR3 protein: CASIFSSDAGELFF
CDR3 DNA: TGTGCCAGCATCTTCAGCTCTGACGCCGGGGAGCTGTTTTTT

V gene: TRBV5-5
clone size: .
D gene: .
J gene: TRBJ2-3
CDR3 protein: CASSLARGTDTQYF
CDR3 DNA: TGTGCCAGCAGCTTAGCCCGAGGGACAGATACGCAGTATTTT

V gene: TRBV29-1
clone size: .
D gene: TRBD2
J gene: TRBJ2-5
CDR3 protein: CSVGASGGETQYF
CDR3 DNA: TGCAGCGTTGGGGCTAGCGGGGGCGAGACCCAGTACTTC

V gene: TRBV27
clone size: .
D gene: .
J gene: TRBJ1-2
CDR3 protein: CASSRALTESSGYTF
CDR3 DNA: TGTGCCAGCAGCCGGGCCCTGACAGAGTCTAGTGGCTACACCTTC

V gene: TRBV7-8
clone size: .
D gene: TRBD1
J gene: TRBJ1-5
CDR3 protein: CASSFLQGFGNQPQHF
CDR3 DNA: TGTGCCAGCAGCTTCCTACAGGGGTTTGGCAATCAGCCCCAGCATTTT

V gene: TRBV11-3
clone size: .
D gene: .
J gene: TRBJ2-7
CDR3 protein: CASSSPDYEQYF
CDR3 DNA: TGTGCCAGCAGCTCCCCCGACTACGAGCAGTACTTC

V gene: TRBV9
clone size: .
D gene: .
J gene: TRBJ1-2
CDR3 protein: CASSVATTGTYGYTF
CDR3 DNA: TGTGCCAGCAGCGTAGCTACCACGGGGACCTATGGCTACACCTTC

V gene: TRBV7-2
clone size: .
D gene: TRBD2
J gene: TRBJ2-1
CDR3 protein: CASLPSGSYNEQFF
CDR3 DNA: TGTGCCAGTTTACCTAGCGGCTCCTACAATGAGCAGTTCTTC

V gene: TRBV11-3
clone size: .
D gene: .
J gene: TRBJ2-3
CDR3 protein: CASSLGEARSTDTQYF
CDR3 DNA: TGTGCCAGCAGCTTAGGTGAAGCGAGGAGCACAGATACGCAGTATTTT

V gene: TRBV29-1
clone size: few
D gene: TRBD1
J gene: TRBJ2-5
CDR3 protein: CSARDRVSETQYF
CDR3 DNA: TGCAGCGCCCGGGACAGGGTATCAGAGACCCAGTACTTC

V gene: TRBV12-5
clone size: .
D gene: TRBD1
J gene: TRBJ1-2
CDR3 protein: CASGRRDRGDFNYGYTF
CDR3 DNA: TGTGCTAGTGGTCGGAGGGACAGGGGGGACTTTAACTATGGCTACACCTTC

V gene: TRBV25-1
clone size: .
D gene: .
J gene: TRBJ1-2
CDR3 protein: CASAGRSNYGYTF
CDR3 DNA: TGTGCCAGCGCCGGTAGGTCCAACTATGGCTACACCTTC

V gene: TRBV25-1
clone size: .
D gene: .
J gene: TRBJ1-1
CDR3 protein: CASSEAGGAEAFF
CDR3 DNA: TGTGCCAGCAGTGAAGCGGGGGGGGCTGAAGCTTTCTTT

V gene: TRBV19
clone size: .
D gene: .
J gene: TRBJ2-6
CDR3 protein: CASSIRSGANVLTF
CDR3 DNA: TGTGCCAGTAGTATCCGCTCTGGGGCCAACGTCCTGACTTTC

V gene: TRBV7-7
clone size: .
D gene: .
J gene: TRBJ2-1
CDR3 protein: CASSLNPLDGEQFF
CDR3 DNA: TGTGCTAGCAGCTTAAACCCGCTAGACGGTGAGCAGTTCTTC

V gene: TRBV13
clone size: .
D gene: TRBD2
J gene: TRBJ2-5
CDR3 protein: CASSLGLAGEETQYF
CDR3 DNA: TGTGCCAGCAGCCTAGGACTAGCGGGAGAAGAGACCCAGTACTTC

V gene: TRBV2
clone size: .
D gene: TRBD2
J gene: TRBJ2-3
CDR3 protein: CASSGLSGRGDTQYF
CDR3 DNA: TGTGCCAGCAGTGGATTGAGCGGGAGAGGGGATACGCAGTATTTT

V gene: TRBV6-5
clone size: once
D gene: TRBD1
J gene: TRBJ1-1
CDR3 protein: CASSLTGAEAFF
CDR3 DNA: TGTGCCAGCAGTCTGACAGGGGCTGAAGCTTTCTTT

V gene: TRBV6-6
clone size: .
D gene: .
J gene: TRBJ1-1
CDR3 protein: CASSYLGPTNTEAFF
CDR3 DNA: TGTGCCAGCAGTTACTTGGGACCTACGAACACTGAAGCTTTCTTT

V gene: TRBV4-3
clone size: .
D gene: .
J gene: TRBJ2-1
CDR3 protein: CASSQDASYNEQFF
CDR3 DNA: TGCGCCAGCAGCCAAGATGCGTCCTACAATGAGCAGTTCTTC

V gene: TRBV2
clone size: .
D gene: .
J gene: TRBJ1-2
CDR3 protein: CASSSGTDYGYTF
CDR3 DNA: TGTGCCAGCAGTTCCGGGACGGATTATGGCTACACCTTC

V gene: TRBV12-5
clone size: .
D gene: TRBD1
J gene: TRBJ1-1
CDR3 protein: CASGLRDRGLNTEAFF
CDR3 DNA: TGTGCTAGTGGTTTAAGGGACAGGGGCCTTAACACTGAAGCTTTCTTT

V gene: TRBV19
clone size: .
D gene: TRBD1
J gene: TRBJ1-2
CDR3 protein: CASRMPGGAEGYTF
CDR3 DNA: TGTGCCAGTAGGATGCCAGGGGGCGCGGAGGGCTACACCTTC

V gene: TRBV30
clone size: .
D gene: .
J gene: TRBJ1-4
CDR3 protein: CAWSRDSNEKLFF
CDR3 DNA: TGTGCCTGGAGTCGAGACAGTAATGAAAAACTGTTTTTT

V gene: TRBV7-2
clone size: medium-sized
D gene: TRBD1
J gene: TRBJ2-5
CDR3 protein: CASSPKTGGKETQYF
CDR3 DNA: TGTGCCAGCAGCCCCAAGACAGGGGGTAAAGAGACCCAGTACTTC

V gene: TRBV13
clone size: once
D gene: TRBD2
J gene: TRBJ2-3
CDR3 protein: CASSRSGRVYTDTQYF
CDR3 DNA: TGTGCCAGCAGCCGTAGCGGGAGGGTTTACACAGATACGCAGTATTTT

V gene: TRBV6-5
clone size: .
D gene: TRBD1
J gene: TRBJ1-5
CDR3 protein: CASRGQKVNQPQHF
CDR3 DNA: TGTGCCAGCAGGGGACAGAAGGTCAATCAGCCCCAGCATTTT

V gene: TRBV7-6
clone size: .
D gene: .
J gene: TRBJ2-7
CDR3 protein: CASSLGTTYEQYF
CDR3 DNA: TGTGCCAGCAGCTTAGGGACCACCTACGAGCAGTACTTC

V gene: TRBV9
clone size: .
D gene: .
J gene: TRBJ1-1
CDR3 protein: CASSVGGTEAFF
CDR3 DNA: TGTGCCAGCAGCGTGGGAGGGACTGAAGCTTTCTTT

V gene: TRBV13
clone size: .
D gene: .
J gene: TRBJ2-2
CDR3 protein: CASSLGLMENTGELFF
CDR3 DNA: TGTGCCAGCAGCCTAGGACTGATGGAGAACACCGGGGAGCTGTTTTTT

V gene: TRBV2
clone size: .
D gene: TRBD2
J gene: TRBJ2-5
CDR3 protein: CASSTGLAGGQETQYF
CDR3 DNA: TGTGCCAGCAGCACGGGACTAGCGGGAGGACAAGAGACCCAGTACTTC

V gene: TRBV7-6
clone size: .
D gene: TRBD1
J gene: TRBJ1-1
CDR3 protein: CASSPTGQGGNTEAFF
CDR3 DNA: TGTGCCAGCAGCCCGACGGGACAGGGGGGGAACACTGAAGCTTTCTTT

V gene: TRBV5-6
clone size: .
D gene: .
J gene: TRBJ1-1
CDR3 protein: CASSSHLNTEAFF
CDR3 DNA: TGTGCCAGCAGCTCTCATTTGAACACTGAAGCTTTCTTT

V gene: TRBV6-1
clone size: .
D gene: .
J gene: TRBJ2-7
CDR3 protein: CASSAEGHTYEQYF
CDR3 DNA: TGTGCCAGCAGTGCGGAGGGCCACACCTACGAGCAGTACTTC

V gene: TRBV6-1
clone size: .
D gene: TRBD1
J gene: TRBJ2-1
CDR3 protein: CASKGQGGYNEQFF
CDR3 DNA: TGTGCCAGCAAAGGACAGGGGGGGTACAATGAGCAGTTCTTC

V gene: TRBV5-1
clone size: once
D gene: .
J gene: TRBJ1-3
CDR3 protein: CASSFSGEGNTIYF
CDR3 DNA: TGCGCCAGCAGCTTTTCGGGGGAAGGAAACACCATATATTTT

V gene: TRBV5-1
clone size: .
D gene: TRBD2
J gene: TRBJ2-1
CDR3 protein: CASSFPTSGRANEQFF
CDR3 DNA: TGCGCCAGCAGCTTCCCCACTAGCGGGAGGGCCAATGAGCAGTTCTTC

V gene: TRBV19
clone size: .
D gene: TRBD2
J gene: TRBJ2-5
CDR3 protein: CASTRGLGEETQYF
CDR3 DNA: TGTGCCAGTACCCGCGGACTAGGAGAAGAGACCCAGTACTTC

V gene: TRBV5-1
clone size: .
D gene: .
J gene: TRBJ2-3
CDR3 protein: CASSLVKGTDTQYF
CDR3 DNA: TGCGCCAGCAGCTTAGTAAAGGGCACAGATACGCAGTATTTT

V gene: TRBV28
clone size: .
D gene: .
J gene: TRBJ1-3
CDR3 protein: CASSLTAVRNTIYF
CDR3 DNA: TGTGCCAGCAGTTTAACGGCAGTCCGAAACACCATATATTTT